Shown below are 14 T cell receptor beta chains from a single sample sequenced in a study of CD8 T cells in Susac syndrome. Random hexamers primed reverse transcription of about 0.45 to 1 ug RNA. TCRdb called the immunoSEQ multiplex PCR reads again in MiXCR, with one record for every CDR3 protein. The data contain 70,000 to 100,000 distinct CDR3 sequences, around 96% of them singletons. The specimen sequenced was CD8+ T cells from PBMCs. The receptors were gathered from a human donor with Susac syndrome.

This clonotype showed up just once. The chain carries TRBV5-4 and TRBJ2-1; D uncertain. CDR3 size: 14 residues. The V gene lost 0 bases and the J gene lost 5 bases, with 9 bases spanning the gap. Germline assignment: CDR1 SGHNT and CDR2 YYREEE (reference sequence). The CDR3 here is CASSLAAADNEQFF. As DNA, the CDR3 is TGTGCCAGCAGCTTGGCGGCGGCGGACAATGAGCAGTTCTTC.

J is TRBJ1-6 and V is TRBV7-6, with 9 bases aligning to TRBD1. The V segment lost 4 bases and the J segment 7 bases; nucleotides outside the gene matches: 2. The CDR3 length is 14 residues. Germline CDR1 SGHVS, CDR2 FNYEAQ. The CDR3 here is CASSSDRGNSPLHF. The CDR3 region has the DNA TGTGCCAGCAGCTCGGACAGGGGAAATTCACCCCTCCACTTT.

This clonotype was recorded once. The chain links TRBV24-1 to TRBJ1-5; D remains ambiguous. The CDR3 consists of 15 residues. Germline V gene lookup returns CDR1 KGHDR and CDR2 SFDVKD. The V and J ends lost 2 bases and 7 bases respectively, with 14 bases between them. CDR3 amino acids: CATSDSNGERQPQHF. As DNA, the CDR3 is TGTGCCACCAGTGATTCTAACGGGGAGAGGCAGCCCCAGCATTTT.

The V gene is TRBV25-1, the J gene TRBJ1-2, with a possible D match to TRBD1 (5 bases). Germline V gene data show CDR1 as MGHDK and CDR2 as SYGVNS. This CDR3 contains 15 residues. V gave up 4 bases and J gave up 3 bases, with 15 bases separating them. CDR3 DNA sequence: TGTGCCAGCAGTGGAGGGGATCTACGACACTATGGCTACACCTTC. Its translation is CASSGGDLRHYGYTF.

The chain is built from TRBV19 and TRBJ2-3; possible D gene TRBD1, 6 bases. This CDR3 spans 13 amino acids. Deletions cut 5 bases from V and 5 bases from J, with 11 bases between. In germline, CDR1 is LNHDA, CDR2 SQIVND (reference sequence). In DNA form, the CDR3 reads TGTGCCAGTAGTGTGCTACAGGGAGATACGCAGTATTTT. This sequence encodes CASSVLQGDTQYF.

The J gene is TRBJ1-1, the V gene TRBV12-3 or TRBV12-4, with a tentative D call TRBD1 (5 bases). The V end lost 8 bases, the J end lost 5 bases, and 21 bases lay between the germline ends. This CDR3 spans 15 amino acids. DNA of the CDR3: TGTGCCAGCGGGAAGATAGGGGCGCCCGGGACTGAAGCTTTCTTT. This sequence encodes CASGKIGAPGTEAFF.

The chain is built from TRBV30 and TRBJ1-2; D is unclear. In germline, CDR1 is GTSNPN, CDR2 SVGIG (reference sequence). The CDR3 runs 12 residues. V lost 7 bases and J lost 5, with 14 bases in between. CDR3 DNA sequence: TGTGCCTCAAGCTGGACGGGATATGGCTACACCTTC. Protein sequence: CASSWTGYGYTF.

As DNA, the CDR3 is TGTGCCTGGAGTGTAACTGGGGTAGGCTACACCTTC. This codes for CAWSVTGVGYTF. The chain employs TRBV30 and TRBJ1-2; D gene unclear. This CDR3 has 12 amino acids. Deletions cut 0 bases from V and 8 bases from J, with 10 bases between. CDR1 is GTSNPN, CDR2 SVGIG, per germline (reference sequence).

The rearrangement joins TRBV30 to TRBJ1-3; D remains unclear. Trimming took 4 bases from V and 4 from J, leaving 20 bases between them. Germline-derived CDR1 and CDR2 are GTSNPN and SVGIG (reference sequence). The CDR3 is 16 amino acids. The DNA of the CDR3 is TGTGCCTGGAATATAGTCGGGAGTGGTCCGGGAAACACCATATATTTT. It specifies CAWNIVGSGPGNTIYF.

V usage is TRBV5-6 and J usage is TRBJ2-6; D is uncertain. V was trimmed by 7 bases and J by 0 bases, leaving 5 bases between them. There are 13 residues in the CDR3. Germline assignment: CDR1 SGHDT and CDR2 YYEEEE. CDR3 residues: CASWNSGANVLTF. In nucleotides, the CDR3 is TGTGCCAGCTGGAACTCTGGGGCCAACGTCCTGACTTTC.

The chain uses TRBV6-2 or TRBV6-3 and TRBJ2-3, with D maybe TRBD1 (5 bases). The CDR3 is 16 amino acids. The germline V gene encodes CDR1 MNHEY and CDR2 SVGEGT. V lost 5 bases and J 1 base, leaving 16 bases between the germline ends. This CDR3 reads CASSQAVSRGTDTQYF. CDR3 DNA: TGTGCCAGCAGTCAAGCAGTATCCAGGGGCACAGATACGCAGTATTTT.

The chain combines TRBV6-5 with TRBJ1-1; 8 bases line up with TRBD1. V lost 7 bases and J lost 4; bases outside the gene matches: 8. Germline V CDR1 and CDR2: MNHEY, SVGAGI. This CDR3 is built from 14 residues. The CDR3 sequence is CASIQGARGTEAFF. As DNA, the CDR3 is TGTGCCAGCATCCAGGGGGCGCGGGGCACTGAAGCTTTCTTT.

The chain has TRBV18 and TRBJ2-2, with TRBD1 matching over 9 bases. V shed 4 bases, J shed 2 bases, and the junction held 2 bases outside the gene matches. This CDR3 region has 15 residues. Germline V gene sequence: CDR1 KGHSH, CDR2 LQKENI. This chain's CDR3 is CASSQDRGNTGELFF. In DNA, the CDR3 is TGTGCCAGCTCACAGGACAGGGGTAACACCGGGGAGCTGTTTTTT.

V is TRBV7-2 and J is TRBJ2-2; D possibly matches TRBD1 or TRBD2 (5 bases each). V lost 5 bases, J lost 4 bases, and 14 bases lay in between. Germline CDR1 SGHTA, CDR2 FQGNSA. This CDR3 has 15 amino acids. For the CDR3, the DNA is TGTGCCAGCAGCCCTCAAACGGGACGCACCGGGGAGCTGTTTTTT. Protein: CASSPQTGRTGELFF.